The 9 T cell receptor beta chains given below trace back to one sample, sequenced in a study of CD8 T cells in Susac syndrome. RNA amounts of about 0.5 to 1 ug underwent reverse transcription with random hexamers. TCRdb analysed the immunoSEQ multiplex PCR reads with MiXCR anew, one entry per CDR3 protein. The profile covers about 180,000 distinct CDR3 sequences, with around 95% appearing a single time and roughly 0.16% taken by the ten largest. The specimen was CD8+ T cells from PBMCs. The source of these receptors is a human donor with multiple sclerosis.

V gene TRBV25-1 combines with J gene TRBJ2-1, with a tentative D call TRBD2 (5 bases). The CDR3 is 13 residues long. Germline CDR1 reads MGHDK; CDR2 reads SYGVNS. V lost 5 bases, J lost 9 bases, and 14 bases lay in between. The CDR3: CASSSQRRSEQFF. CDR3 coding DNA: TGTGCCAGCAGTTCCCAGAGGAGGAGTGAGCAGTTCTTC.

This clonotype appeared once. This rearrangement joins TRBV6-2 or TRBV6-3 to TRBJ2-7, with D unresolved. The CDR3 consists of 14 residues. V was trimmed by 4 bases and J by 3 bases, leaving 13 bases between them. CDR1 and CDR2 (germline): MNHEY, SVGEGT. The CDR3 loop reads CASSSTSTGYEQYF. The CDR3 coding sequence is TGTGCCAGCAGTTCGACGAGTACGGGCTACGAGCAGTACTTC.

This clonotype is a singleton in its sample. The chain links TRBV20-1 to TRBJ2-3; 8 nucleotides line up with TRBD2. V trimming: 3 bases; J trimming: 1 base; junction bases outside the gene matches: 6. Germline CDR1 is DFQATT and CDR2 is SNEGSKA (reference sequence). The CDR3 covers 15 residues. The CDR3 is CSASGRALGTDTQYF. CDR3 nucleotide sequence: TGCAGTGCTAGCGGGAGGGCCCTCGGCACAGATACGCAGTATTTT.

The V call is TRBV2, the J call TRBJ2-5; D might be TRBD2 (5 bases). The CDR3 sequence is 13 residues long. Trimming took 7 bases from V and 2 from J, leaving 11 bases between them. From germline, CDR1 is SNHLY and CDR2 FYNNEI. In nucleotides, the CDR3 is TGTGCCAGCACCTGGACGGGACAAGAGACCCAGTACTTC. Amino acid sequence: CASTWTGQETQYF. The complete variable domain, with remaining parts taken from reference TRBV2 and TRBJ2-5, reads EPEVTQTPSHQVTQMGQEVILRCVPISNHLYFYWYRQILGQKVEFLVSFYNNEISEKSEIFDDQFSVERPDGSNFTLKIRSTKLEDSAMYFCASTWTGQETQYFGPGTRLLVL.

The J gene is TRBJ2-3, the V gene TRBV7-9, with D unclear. V dropped 5 bases and J dropped 0 bases, with 18 bases sitting between them. Germline CDR1 SEHNR, CDR2 FQNEAQ (reference sequence). CDR3 size: 17 residues. In DNA form, the CDR3 reads TGTGCCAGCAGCCCAAGGCTGCCCGGGCCCAGCACAGATACGCAGTATTTT. Protein: CASSPRLPGPSTDTQYF.

In DNA form, the CDR3 reads TGTGCCAGTAGTAATGGACTAGCGGTCTACAATGAGCAGTTCTTC. Translated, it gives CASSNGLAVYNEQFF. The chain employs TRBV19 and TRBJ2-1; 10 bases line up with TRBD2. The V segment lost 4 bases and the J segment 3 bases; nucleotides outside the gene matches: 3. The CDR3 spans 15 residues. CDR1 is LNHDA and CDR2 is SQIVND in the germline V gene (reference sequence). Variable domain in full (rest from reference TRBV19 and TRBJ2-1): DGGITQSPKYLFRKEGQNVTLSCEQNLNHDAMYWYRQDPGQGLRLIYYSQIVNDFQKGDIAEGYSVSREKKESFPLTVTSAQKNPTAFYLCASSNGLAVYNEQFFGPGTRLTVL.

This chain uses TRBV20-1 with TRBJ2-7; TRBD2 agrees at 12 bases. CDR1 is DFQATT and CDR2 is SNEGSKA in the germline V gene (reference sequence). Trimming removed 6 bases from V and 0 bases from J; junction bases left unmatched: 6. This CDR3 is 15 amino acids long. CDR3 DNA: TGCAGTGCCAGGACTAGCGGGGCTAGCTCCTACGAGCAGTACTTC. Translated: CSARTSGASSYEQYF.

This chain joins TRBV9 and TRBJ1-1, with TRBD1 matching 9 bases. In germline, CDR1 is SGDLS, CDR2 YYNGEE. The CDR3 loop spans 13 amino acids. The trim removed 3 bases at V and 4 bases at J, leaving 1 base unmatched. In DNA, the CDR3 is TGTGCCAGCAGCGGACAGGGGGTCACTGAAGCTTTCTTT. This sequence encodes CASSGQGVTEAFF.

The rearrangement uses TRBV20-1 and TRBJ2-1, with 8 bases that match TRBD2. Germline CDR1 DFQATT, CDR2 SNEGSKA (reference sequence). The CDR3 sequence is 15 residues long. V was pared by 1 base and J by 3 bases, with 5 bases of the junction left unmatched. CDR3 DNA sequence: TGCAGTGCTAGAGGGAGTCTAGCGGGCTACAATGAGCAGTTCTTC. Protein sequence: CSARGSLAGYNEQFF.